This T cell receptor (beta chain) was captured in a study of blood T cells in healthy people across ages. V lost 2 bases to trimming and J lost 7 bases; unmatched junction nucleotides: 8. CDR1 and CDR2 (germline): SGDLS, YYNGEE. The CDR3 sequence is 15 residues long. A second PCR of 7 to 11 cycles used a sample-barcoded 5' primer and a J-beta primer mix. In TCRdb, the 5' RACE reads were re-called with MiXCR into one record per CDR3 protein. The sample has roughly 1.7 million distinct CDR3 sequences, around 35% seen once; the top ten hold approximately 10%. Concerning this clonotype itself: Its antigen remains unknown.

Regarding the study as a whole: Observed TCR beta diversity per million T cells went down as age went up. This fall followed a roughly linear course with age. Observed TCR beta diversity showed a strong correlation with the percentage of naive T cells as measured by flow cytometry. Compared with aged donors, long-lived donors showed fewer expanded clones, suggesting selection.

The V and J genes are TRBV9 and TRBJ2-5; the match to TRBD1 covers 10 bases. Sequenced sample: blood. The receptor comes from a woman under 40 in good health. In DNA, the CDR3 is TGTGCCAGCAGCGTGGACAGGGGGAGAGGTGGGACCCAGTACTTC. Translated: CASSVDRGRGGTQYF.